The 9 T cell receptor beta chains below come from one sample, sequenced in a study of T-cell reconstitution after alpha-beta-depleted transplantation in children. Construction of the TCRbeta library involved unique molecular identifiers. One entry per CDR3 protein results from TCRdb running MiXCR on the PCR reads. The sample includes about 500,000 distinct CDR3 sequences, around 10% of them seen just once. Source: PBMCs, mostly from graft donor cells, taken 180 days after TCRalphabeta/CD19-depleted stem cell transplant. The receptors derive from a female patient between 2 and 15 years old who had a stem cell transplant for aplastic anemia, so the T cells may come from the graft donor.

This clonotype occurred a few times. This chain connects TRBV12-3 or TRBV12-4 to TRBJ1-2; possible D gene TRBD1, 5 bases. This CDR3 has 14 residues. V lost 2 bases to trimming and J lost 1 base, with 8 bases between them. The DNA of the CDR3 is TGTGCCAGCAGTTTACGCAGGGTTAACTATGGCTACACCTTC. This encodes CASSLRRVNYGYTF.

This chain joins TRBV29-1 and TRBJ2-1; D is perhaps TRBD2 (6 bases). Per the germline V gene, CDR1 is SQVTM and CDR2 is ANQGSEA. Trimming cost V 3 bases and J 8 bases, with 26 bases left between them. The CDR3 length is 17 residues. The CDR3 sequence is CSVEAGIKRPLIDEQFF. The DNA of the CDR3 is TGCAGCGTTGAGGCGGGGATAAAGAGGCCACTGATCGATGAGCAGTTCTTC.

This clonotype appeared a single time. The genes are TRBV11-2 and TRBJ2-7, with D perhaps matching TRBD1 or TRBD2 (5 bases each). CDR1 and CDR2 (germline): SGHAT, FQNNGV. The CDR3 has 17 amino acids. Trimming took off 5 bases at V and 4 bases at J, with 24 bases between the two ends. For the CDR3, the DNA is TGTGCCAGCAGCCCACGTCCCGGGACCTGGATCGGTTACGAGCAGTACTTC. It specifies CASSPRPGTWIGYEQYF.

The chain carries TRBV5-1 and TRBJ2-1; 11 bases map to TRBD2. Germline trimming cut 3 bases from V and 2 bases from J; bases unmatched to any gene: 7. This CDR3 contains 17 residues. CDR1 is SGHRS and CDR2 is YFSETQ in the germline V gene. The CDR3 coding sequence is TGCGCCAGCAGCTCTTTAGCGGGAGGGGTCACCTACAATGAGCAGTTCTTC. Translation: CASSSLAGGVTYNEQFF. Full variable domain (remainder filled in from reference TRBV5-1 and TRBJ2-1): KAGVTQTPRYLIKTRGQQVTLSCSPISGHRSVSWYQQTPGQGLQFLFEYFSETQRNKGNFPGRFSGRQFSNSRSEMNVSTLELGDSALYLCASSSLAGGVTYNEQFFGPGTRLTVL.

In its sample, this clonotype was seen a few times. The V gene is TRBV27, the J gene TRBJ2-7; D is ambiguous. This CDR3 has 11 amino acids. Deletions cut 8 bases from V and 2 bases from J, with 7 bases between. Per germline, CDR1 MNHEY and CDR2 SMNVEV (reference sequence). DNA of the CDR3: TGTGCCAGCCGCCAAACCTACGAGCAGTACGTC. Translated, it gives CASRQTYEQYV.

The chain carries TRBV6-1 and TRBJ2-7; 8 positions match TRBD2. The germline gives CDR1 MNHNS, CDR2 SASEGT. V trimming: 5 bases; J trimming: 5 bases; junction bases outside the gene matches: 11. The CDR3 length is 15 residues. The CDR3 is CASSPPGLDPNEQYF. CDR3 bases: TGTGCCAGCAGTCCTCCGGGACTAGATCCCAACGAGCAGTACTTC.

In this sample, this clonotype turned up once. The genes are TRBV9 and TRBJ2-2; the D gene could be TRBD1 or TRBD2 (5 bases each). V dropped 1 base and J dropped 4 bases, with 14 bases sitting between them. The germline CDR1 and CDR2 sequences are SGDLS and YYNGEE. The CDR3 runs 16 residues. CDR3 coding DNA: TGTGCCAGCAGCGTACGAGGGGCTACGGGCACCGGGGAGCTGTTTTTT. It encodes CASSVRGATGTGELFF.

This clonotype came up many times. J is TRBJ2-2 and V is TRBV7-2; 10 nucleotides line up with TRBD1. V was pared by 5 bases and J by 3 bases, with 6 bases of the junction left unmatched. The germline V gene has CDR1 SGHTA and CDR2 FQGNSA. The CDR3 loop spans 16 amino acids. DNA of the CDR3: TGTGCCAGCAGCCCCGCGGGACAGGGGTACACCGGGGAGCTGTTTTTT. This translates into CASSPAGQGYTGELFF. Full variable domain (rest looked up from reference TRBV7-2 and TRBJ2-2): GAGVSQSPSNKVTEKGKDVELRCDPISGHTALYWYRQSLGQGLEFLIYFQGNSAPDKSGLPSDRFSAERTGGSVSTLTIQRTQQEDSAVYLCASSPAGQGYTGELFFGEGSRLTVL.

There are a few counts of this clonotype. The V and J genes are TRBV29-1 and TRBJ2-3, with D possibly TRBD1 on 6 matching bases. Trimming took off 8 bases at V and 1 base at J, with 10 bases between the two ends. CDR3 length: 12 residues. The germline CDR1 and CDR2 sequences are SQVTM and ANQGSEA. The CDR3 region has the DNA TGCAGCTCAGGGGTAGGCACAGATACGCAGTATTTT. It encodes CSSGVGTDTQYF.